This T cell receptor (beta chain) was sequenced for a study of cytomegalovirus exposure and HLA in healthy donors. Concerning this clone itself: The antigen is unknown.

The PCR contained 60 Vbeta and 13 Jbeta primers. Method: immunoSEQ multiplex PCR; TCRdb's copy keeps in-frame clones and lacks some. The data contain 170,000 or so clones, 75% to 85% of them seen just once; the ten biggest clones take up roughly an eighth. Broader study findings: Most TCR beta V segments were productive about 87% or about 30% of the time in an earlier analysis. The authors excluded some V segments, including TRBV6-2 and TRBV6-3, as indistinguishable. A link between a missense DCLRE1C variant and TCR beta V- and J-gene trimming emerged from a later analysis.

The V gene end was trimmed by 4 bases and the J gene end by 2 bases; junction bases not matched to a gene: 6. CDR1 and CDR2 from the germline V gene are SGHAT and FQNNGV. This CDR3 has 15 amino acids. V is TRBV11-2 and J is TRBJ1-1; 8 nucleotides match TRBD1. The sequence was obtained from a woman aged 45-59 years in good health and CMV-seropositive. The source material was PBMCs. CDR3 in amino acids: CASSSDRAFNTEAFF. The CDR3, as DNA: TGTGCCAGCAGCTCGGACAGGGCTTTTAACACTGAAGCTTTCTTT.